This passage covers 10 T cell receptor beta chains from one sample sequenced in a study of blood T cell repertoires in COVID-19. The method was immunoSEQ multiplex PCR; TCRdb's version includes in-frame clones alone and lacks a portion of them. The profile shows about 210,000 clones, 83% of them singletons. The sequenced sample was peripheral blood. These receptor sequences come from a man aged 45-65 years with active or convalescent COVID-19.

The rearrangement uses TRBV10-1 and TRBJ1-3; TRBD1 matches 8 bases. This CDR3 is built from 17 residues. Losses at the gene ends were 8 bases for V and 0 bases for J; bases not matched to a gene: 12. Germline V gene data show CDR1 as WNHNN and CDR2 as SYGVQD (reference sequence). CDR3 protein: CASPLPTGTGSGNTIYF. The CDR3, as DNA: TGCGCCAGCCCCCTACCCACCGGGACAGGCTCTGGAAACACCATATATTTT.

The chain uses TRBV10-3 and TRBJ1-3; TRBD1 agrees at 8 bases. The CDR3 extends over 13 amino acids. Germline V gene lookup returns CDR1 ENHRY and CDR2 SYGVKD. V lost 6 bases and J lost 9; bases outside the gene matches: 7. CDR3 sequence (DNA): TGTGCCATCAGAGTAACAGGGACAGGCACCATATATTTT. Encoded protein: CAIRVTGTGTIYF.

V usage is TRBV28 and J usage is TRBJ2-7, with 7 bases matching TRBD1. Germline loops: CDR1 MDHEN, CDR2 SYDVKM. The CDR3 covers 13 residues. After removal of 4 bases from V and 3 bases from J, the junction contained 3 bases not matched to a gene. CDR3 sequence: CASSSGTDYEQYF. CDR3 coding DNA: TGTGCCAGCAGTTCGGGGACAGACTACGAGCAGTACTTC.

This chain connects TRBV19 to TRBJ2-6; weak D call: TRBD1 (5 bases). Trimming left V 7 bases short and J 4 bases short, with 14 bases between. This CDR3 has 15 residues. Germline CDR1 is LNHDA and CDR2 is SQIVND (reference sequence). As DNA, the CDR3 is TGTGCCAGTACCGAACAACAGGCCGGGGCCAACGTCCTGACTTTC. Its protein product is CASTEQQAGANVLTF.

The rearrangement joins TRBV20-1 to TRBJ1-1, with D perhaps TRBD1 (6 bases). The CDR3 totals 13 residues. The V gene lost 3 bases and the J gene lost 0 bases, with 8 bases spanning the gap. CDR1 is DFQATT, CDR2 SNEGSKA, per germline (reference sequence). The CDR3 sequence is CSASQGMNTEAFF. For the CDR3, the DNA is TGCAGTGCTAGTCAGGGGATGAACACTGAAGCTTTCTTT.

This clone has more than one count but fewer than ten. V gene TRBV7-9 combines with J gene TRBJ2-1; the D gene is possibly TRBD2 (6 bases). The CDR3 length is 18 residues. CDR1 SEHNR and CDR2 FQNEAQ come from the germline V gene (reference sequence). V shed 5 bases and J shed 5 bases, with 25 bases lying between them. DNA for the CDR3: TGTGCCAGCAGCCAGTGGGGGGATCGGCAGGGTGGGCACAATGAGCAGTTCTTC. Its protein product is CASSQWGDRQGGHNEQFF.

This clone is a singleton in its sample. This chain links TRBV6-2 or TRBV6-3 with TRBJ2-2, with D possibly matching TRBD1 (6 bases). The germline V gene has CDR1 MNHEY and CDR2 SVGEGT. The CDR3 is 15 residues long. The germline V and J ends were trimmed by 2 bases and 2 bases, with 9 bases remaining between them. The CDR3 DNA sequence: TGTGCCAGCAGTTACCTAGGGGGAAACACCGGGGAGCTGTTTTTT. Translating it yields CASSYLGGNTGELFF.

The rearrangement links TRBV19 to TRBJ1-5; 10 nucleotides align to TRBD1. This CDR3 region has 15 residues. V trimming: 4 bases; J trimming: 5 bases; junction bases outside the gene matches: 5. Germline loops: CDR1 LNHDA, CDR2 SQIVND (reference sequence). This CDR3 reads CASSRGGQGDQPQHF. Here the CDR3 DNA reads TGTGCCAGTAGTAGGGGAGGACAGGGGGATCAGCCCCAGCATTTT.

The chain has TRBV28 and TRBJ1-1; 7 bases map to TRBD1. V was clipped by 7 bases and J by 1 base; unmatched bases: 12. The CDR3 runs to 16 residues. Germline V gives CDR1 MDHEN, CDR2 SYDVKM. CDR3 in amino acids: CASTATGARSNTEAFF. The CDR3 DNA follows: TGTGCCAGCACTGCAACAGGGGCAAGGTCGAACACTGAAGCTTTCTTT.

The sample holds one count of this clone. J is TRBJ1-3 and V is TRBV7-2, with 7 nucleotides matching TRBD1. This CDR3 comprises 16 residues. J lost 0 bases, V lost 6 bases, and 8 bases had no gene match. CDR1 SGHTA and CDR2 FQGNSA come from the germline V gene. CDR3 loop: CASRPGQRVSGNTIYF. The CDR3 region has the DNA TGTGCCAGCAGGCCGGGACAGCGGGTCTCTGGAAACACCATATATTTT. The entire variable domain, with the rest obtained from reference TRBV7-2 and TRBJ1-3, is as follows: GAGVSQSPSNKVTEKGKDVELRCDPISGHTALYWYRQSLGQGLEFLIYFQGNSAPDKSGLPSDRFSAERTGGSVSTLTIQRTQQEDSAVYLCASRPGQRVSGNTIYFGEGSWLTVV.